This T cell receptor (beta chain) stems from a study of T and B cells in COVID-19 patients. Study details: COVID-19 patients gave peripheral blood either during active infection or after recovery.

This clonotype is medium-sized in the sample. The antigen is undetermined. Each TRB amplification used roughly 240-550 ng of genomic DNA from blood. Study findings and constraints: Clonality of TRB repertoires was high in active COVID-19; recovery brought above-healthy diversity and richness. The recovered cohort had 2,000 to 3,000 exclusive TCR clusters, including around 34 low generation probability clusters. Early severe-case samples and blood from mildly ill patients during symptoms were in short supply.

The CDR3 sequence is 15 residues long. After removal of 0 bases from V and 1 base from J, the junction contained 3 bases not matched to a gene. Per germline, CDR1 SGHKS and CDR2 YYEKEE (reference sequence). Multiplex PCR with BIOMED2 TRB-A/B primer pools amplified TRB rearrangements. TCRdb used MiXCR to reprocess the multiplex PCR reads, holding one entry per CDR3 protein. The table lists 4,000 to 5,000 distinct CDR3 sequences, 20% to 25% of them singletons. The specimen sequenced was blood. The chain combines TRBV5-5 with TRBJ2-7; 8 bases align to TRBD1. This TCR came from a human donor with active COVID-19. The CDR3 DNA follows: TGTGCCAGCAGCTTGGGACAGGGGCTATCCTACGAGCAGTACTTC. Its translation is CASSLGQGLSYEQYF. The full variable domain, with the rest looked up from reference TRBV5-5 and TRBJ2-7, is DAGVTQSPTHLIKTRGQQVTLRCSPISGHKSVSWYQQVLGQGPQFIFQYYEKEERGRGNFPDRFSARQFPNYSSELNVNALLLGDSALYLCASSLGQGLSYEQYFGPGTRLTVT.